One and the same sample provided the 21 T cell receptor beta chains below, sequenced in a study of Ad26.COV2.S vaccination and SARS-CoV-2 variants. Treatment denoted: around 19 received Ad26.COV2.S at low or high dose, single or two shots; a few received placebo; per-sample allocation not given. Day 63 after the first vaccine or placebo injection was the time point for sampling. Assay: immunoSEQ multiplex PCR; the TCRdb copy retains only in-frame clones and omits some. Of about 680,000 clones in the sample, more than 70% were seen once. The specimen comprised peripheral blood, sampled in a trial of Ad26.COV2.S vaccine versus placebo. The origin of the receptors is a person aged 18 to 59 who received the Ad26.COV2.S COVID-19 vaccine or a placebo.

This rearrangement joins TRBV12-5 to TRBJ1-2, with 7 bases identical to TRBD1. J gave up 3 bases and V 1 base, and 11 bases lay outside the gene matches. There are 17 residues in the CDR3. The V gene's germline CDR1 is LGHNT and CDR2 FRNRAP. The CDR3 reads CASGLAAARQGDYGYTF. In nucleotides, the CDR3 is TGTGCTAGTGGTTTGGCGGCCGCCCGACAGGGCGACTATGGCTACACCTTC.

This CDR3 reads CASNKGGFYEQYF. The CDR3 DNA follows: TGTGCCAGCAATAAAGGGGGCTTCTACGAGCAGTACTTC. This chain uses TRBV6-6 with TRBJ2-7; TRBD1 matches at 7 bases. Per germline, CDR1 MNHNY and CDR2 SVGAGI (reference sequence). The CDR3 covers 13 residues. V lost 7 bases to trimming and J lost 3 bases; unmatched junction nucleotides: 6.

This clone came up once. The V and J genes are TRBV19 and TRBJ2-3, with D possibly TRBD2 on 5 matching bases. V lost 6 bases, J lost 0 bases, and 16 bases lay in between. The CDR3 loop spans 16 amino acids. Germline-derived CDR1 and CDR2 are LNHDA and SQIVND (reference sequence). CDR3 in DNA: TGTGCCAGTAGCCTTCTCGGAGGCAGGAGCACAGATACGCAGTATTTT. This translates into CASSLLGGRSTDTQYF.

This chain connects TRBV27 to TRBJ2-7, with 10 positions matching TRBD1. The J segment lost 5 bases and the V segment lost 4 bases, leaving 2 bases of the junction unmatched. The CDR3 sequence is 13 residues long. Germline V CDR1 and CDR2: MNHEY, SMNVEV (reference sequence). The CDR3 DNA is TGTGCCAGCAGTTCGACAGGGGGCAACGAGCAGTACTTC. Its translation: CASSSTGGNEQYF.

In the case of this clone: A read error may produce the germline difference seen at one junction end. The chain links TRBV5-5 to TRBJ1-1; no clear D. The CDR3 runs 12 residues. Germline lookup yields CDR1 SGHKS and CDR2 YYEKEE (reference sequence). The CDR3 region is CASSLGGFEAFF. Written as DNA, the CDR3 is TGTGCCAGCAGTTTGGGAGGGTTTGAGGCTTTCTTT.

The chain links TRBV2 to TRBJ2-7; D gene ambiguous. The CDR3 consists of 12 residues. Deletions cut 2 bases from V and 5 bases from J, with 7 bases between. CDR1 is SNHLY, CDR2 FYNNEI, per germline. CDR3 amino acids: CASSELLDEQYF. The CDR3 DNA follows: TGTGCCAGCAGTGAACTACTCGACGAGCAGTACTTC.

The CDR3 coding sequence is TGCGCCAGCAGTGATCCGGGGGGTACTACAGATACGCAGTATTTT. Its translation: CASSDPGGTTDTQYF. This sequence joins TRBV10-1 and TRBJ2-3; 7 nucleotides line up with TRBD2. The CDR3 spans 15 residues. Germline V gives CDR1 WNHNN, CDR2 SYGVQD (reference sequence). V gave up 3 bases and J gave up 3 bases; unmatched junction bases: 6.

The V gene is TRBV27, the J gene TRBJ1-2; the match to TRBD1 covers 9 bases. CDR1 is MNHEY and CDR2 is SMNVEV in the germline V gene (reference sequence). This CDR3 has 14 amino acids. V gave up 6 bases and J gave up 7 bases; unmatched junction bases: 9. CDR3: CASSLDRGLGGYTF. The CDR3 DNA reads as TGTGCCAGCAGCCTTGACAGGGGGTTGGGTGGCTACACCTTC.

V gene TRBV9 combines with J gene TRBJ1-5; D gene uncertain. V lost 0 bases and J 4 bases, leaving 8 bases between the germline ends. The CDR3 sequence is 14 residues long. Germline V CDR1 and CDR2: SGDLS, YYNGEE. The CDR3 region has the DNA TGTGCCAGCAGCGTAGGCCCCCAGAATCAGCCCCAGCATTTT. Translating gives CASSVGPQNQPQHF.

J is TRBJ1-4 and V is TRBV30, with D possibly TRBD1 on 5 matching bases. V lost 2 bases and J 9 bases, leaving 16 bases between the germline ends. CDR1 GTSNPN and CDR2 SVGIG come from the germline V gene (reference sequence). This CDR3 region has 14 residues. In DNA, the CDR3 is TGTGCCTGGAGTTTGGGGGGAAACTCACAAAAACTGTTTTTT. Translation gives CAWSLGGNSQKLFF.

The chain employs TRBV25-1 and TRBJ2-2; D may be TRBD1 or TRBD2 (5 bases each). Germline CDR1 and CDR2: MGHDK and SYGVNS. This CDR3 is 15 amino acids long. V lost 2 bases to trimming and J lost 3 bases, with 10 bases between them. The CDR3 spells CASSEPGADTGELFF. The CDR3 coding sequence is TGTGCCAGCAGTGAACCCGGGGCCGACACCGGGGAGCTGTTTTTT.

CDR3 amino acids: CASSHIGTDTQYF. CDR3 in DNA: TGCGCCAGCAGCCATATTGGTACAGATACGCAGTATTTT. This chain connects TRBV4-3 to TRBJ2-3, with D unclear. The germline V gene has CDR1 LGHNA and CDR2 YSLEER. The CDR3 length is 13 residues. The ends were cut back, 3 bases at V and 3 bases at J, with 7 bases in the middle.

The chain recombines TRBV11-1 with TRBJ2-1, with 7 positions matching TRBD1. Unmatched junction bases numbered 5, after V lost 5 bases and J lost 10 bases. This CDR3 is 12 amino acids long. From germline, CDR1 is SGHAT and CDR2 FQDESV (reference sequence). DNA for the CDR3: TGTGCCAGCAGCACCCGGACAGGAGAGCAGTTCTTC. Translating it yields CASSTRTGEQFF.

This chain links TRBV29-1 with TRBJ2-2; TRBD1 agrees at 10 bases. CDR1 is SQVTM and CDR2 is ANQGSEA in the germline V gene. This CDR3 is built from 12 residues. V lost 4 bases to trimming and J lost 8 bases; unmatched junction nucleotides: 1. CDR3 loop: CSVGQGAGELFF. The DNA for the CDR3 is TGCAGCGTTGGACAGGGGGCTGGGGAGCTGTTTTTT.

The chain links TRBV6-5 to TRBJ2-2; D gene unclear. Trimming took off 5 bases at V and 1 base at J, with 2 bases between the two ends. Germline loops: CDR1 MNHEY, CDR2 SVGAGI. This CDR3 is built from 12 residues. CDR3 sequence (DNA): TGTGCCAGCAGTCGGAACACCGGGGAGCTGTTTTTT. It is translated as CASSRNTGELFF.

This chain uses TRBV6-6 with TRBJ2-7, with D maybe TRBD1 (6 bases). Between the trimmed V and J ends, which lost 7 bases and 3 bases, there was a span of 16 bases. Germline-derived CDR1 and CDR2 are MNHNY and SVGAGI (reference sequence). The CDR3 loop spans 14 amino acids. The CDR3 here is CASTTNRAGYEQYF. The DNA for the CDR3 is TGTGCCAGCACAACCAACAGGGCGGGCTACGAGCAGTACTTC.

This clone has just a few counts. This sequence joins TRBV6-6 and TRBJ2-2, with 7 bases that match TRBD1. The CDR3 extends over 17 amino acids. The V gene's germline CDR1 is MNHNY and CDR2 SVGAGI (reference sequence). After removal of 5 bases from V and 0 bases from J, the junction contained 9 bases not matched to a gene. DNA for the CDR3: TGTGCCAGCAGTCCCCGGGACAGTAGATCGAACACCGGGGAGCTGTTTTTT. Translated: CASSPRDSRSNTGELFF.

The genes are TRBV6-1 and TRBJ2-1; TRBD2 aligns across 7 bases. There are 17 residues in the CDR3. V was pared by 1 base and J by 0 bases, with 6 bases of the junction left unmatched. The germline V gene has CDR1 MNHNS and CDR2 SASEGT. Written as DNA, the CDR3 is TGTGCCAGCAGTGAAGAGGTCGGGGGGAGCTCCTACAATGAGCAGTTCTTC. This gives the protein CASSEEVGGSSYNEQFF.

The CDR3 sequence is CASSPVAGGNNNEQFF. Here the CDR3 DNA reads TGTGCCAGCTCACCAGTAGCGGGAGGAAATAACAATGAGCAGTTCTTC. The chain employs TRBV18 and TRBJ2-1; 10 bases map to TRBD2. Germline loops: CDR1 KGHSH, CDR2 LQKENI. CDR3 length: 16 residues. V gave up 2 bases and J gave up 5 bases; unmatched junction bases: 6.

This chain connects TRBV6-5 to TRBJ2-7; no reliable D call. Looked up from germline, CDR1 is MNHEY and CDR2 is SVGAGI. The germline V and J ends were trimmed by 6 bases and 5 bases, with 17 bases remaining between them. The CDR3 extends over 14 amino acids. CDR3 in amino acids: CASSGGKGRDEQYF. DNA for the CDR3: TGTGCCAGCAGCGGTGGGAAGGGTCGCGACGAGCAGTACTTC.

This chain connects TRBV18 to TRBJ1-4, with D uncertain. The CDR3 runs to 13 residues. V was shortened by 2 bases and J by 8 bases, with 9 bases between the two germline ends. CDR1 and CDR2 from the germline V gene are KGHSH and LQKENI. The DNA of the CDR3 is TGTGCCAGCTCACCAAACTCGGGCGAAAAACTGTTTTTT. Residues: CASSPNSGEKLFF.